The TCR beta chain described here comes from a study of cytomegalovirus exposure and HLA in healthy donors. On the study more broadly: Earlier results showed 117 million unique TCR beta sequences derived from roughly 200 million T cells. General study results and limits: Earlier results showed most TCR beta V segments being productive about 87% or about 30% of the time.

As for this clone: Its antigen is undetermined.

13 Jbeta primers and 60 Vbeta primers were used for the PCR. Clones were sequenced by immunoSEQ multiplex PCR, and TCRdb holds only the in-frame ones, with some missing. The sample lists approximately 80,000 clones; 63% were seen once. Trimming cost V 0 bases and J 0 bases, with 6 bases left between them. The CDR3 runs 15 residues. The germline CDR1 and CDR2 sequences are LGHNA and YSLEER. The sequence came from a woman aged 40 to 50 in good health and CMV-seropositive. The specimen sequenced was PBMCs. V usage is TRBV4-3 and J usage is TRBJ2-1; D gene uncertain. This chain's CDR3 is CASSQESRSYNEQFF. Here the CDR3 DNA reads TGCGCCAGCAGCCAAGAGTCCCGCTCCTACAATGAGCAGTTCTTC.